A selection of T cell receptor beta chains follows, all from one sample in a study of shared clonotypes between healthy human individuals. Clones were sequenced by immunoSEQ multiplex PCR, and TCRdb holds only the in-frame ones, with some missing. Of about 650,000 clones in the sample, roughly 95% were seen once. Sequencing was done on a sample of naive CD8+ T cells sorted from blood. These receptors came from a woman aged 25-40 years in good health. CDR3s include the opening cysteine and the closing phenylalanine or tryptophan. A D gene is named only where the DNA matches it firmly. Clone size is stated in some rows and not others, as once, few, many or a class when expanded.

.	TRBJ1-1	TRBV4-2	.	CASNWGGEGEAFF	TGTGCCAGCAATTGGGGCGGAGAGGGCGAAGCTTTCTTT
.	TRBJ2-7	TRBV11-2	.	CASSLGVRAYEQYF	TGTGCCAGCAGCTTAGGCGTCAGGGCCTACGAGCAGTACTTC
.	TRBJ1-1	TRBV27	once	CASSFGGNTEAFF	TGTGCCAGCAGTTTCGGTGGAAACACTGAAGCTTTCTTT
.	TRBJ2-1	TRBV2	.	CASSEGESSYNEQFF	TGTGCCAGCAGTGAGGGGGAGTCGTCCTACAATGAGCAGTTCTTC
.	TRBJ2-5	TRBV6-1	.	CASSDHSQETQYF	TGTGCCAGCAGTGACCACAGCCAAGAGACCCAGTACTTC
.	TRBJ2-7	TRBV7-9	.	CASSLDSTGTTTAYEQYF	TGTGCCAGCAGCTTAGACTCTACCGGGACCACCACCGCCTACGAGCAGTACTTC
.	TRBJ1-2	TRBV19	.	CASSLQPANYGYTF	TGTGCCAGTAGTCTCCAGCCCGCTAACTATGGCTACACCTTC
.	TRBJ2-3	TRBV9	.	CASSVLGVTDTQYF	TGTGCCAGCAGCGTGTTGGGAGTCACAGATACGCAGTATTTT
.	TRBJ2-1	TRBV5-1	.	CASSLVESYNEQFF	TGCGCCAGCAGCTTGGTAGAATCCTACAATGAGCAGTTCTTC
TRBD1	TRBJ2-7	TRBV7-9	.	CASSDRAYEQYF	TGTGCCAGCAGTGACAGGGCCTACGAGCAGTACTTC
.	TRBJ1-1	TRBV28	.	CASSSPREGIWNTEAFF	TGTGCCAGCAGTTCCCCACGTGAGGGAATTTGGAACACTGAAGCTTTCTTT
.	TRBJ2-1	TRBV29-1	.	CSVVSLYNEQFF	TGCAGCGTTGTATCGTTGTACAATGAGCAGTTCTTC
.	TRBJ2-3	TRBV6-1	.	CASSEVSADTQYF	TGTGCCAGCAGTGAAGTTAGCGCAGATACGCAGTATTTT
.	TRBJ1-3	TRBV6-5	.	CASSYSKSGNTIYF	TGTGCCAGCAGTTACTCGAAGTCCGGAAACACCATATATTTT
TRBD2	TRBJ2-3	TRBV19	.	CASSSGTSLSDTQYF	TGTGCCAGTAGCTCCGGGACTAGTCTGTCAGATACGCAGTATTTT
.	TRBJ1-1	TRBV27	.	CASSATEPEAFF	TGTGCCAGCAGTGCCACAGAGCCTGAAGCTTTCTTT
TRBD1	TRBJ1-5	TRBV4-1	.	CASSQGDRASQPQHF	TGCGCCAGCAGCCAGGGGGACAGGGCAAGTCAGCCCCAGCATTTT
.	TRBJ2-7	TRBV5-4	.	CASSLGGNPYEQYF	TGTGCCAGCAGCTTGGGAGGGAATCCCTACGAGCAGTACTTC
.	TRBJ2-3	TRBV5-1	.	CASSLFGRGTDTQYF	TGCGCCAGCAGCTTGTTCGGCAGGGGCACAGATACGCAGTATTTT
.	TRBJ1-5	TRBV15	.	CATSRVMPSLGRGFQPQHF	TGTGCCACCAGCAGAGTCATGCCATCCTTGGGCAGGGGCTTTCAGCCCCAGCATTTT
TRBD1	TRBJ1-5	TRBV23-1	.	CASSHWPGQKAYSNQPQHF	TGCGCCAGCAGTCATTGGCCGGGACAGAAGGCGTATAGCAATCAGCCCCAGCATTTT
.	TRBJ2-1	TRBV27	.	CASSLVRRDNEQFF	TGTGCCAGCAGTTTGGTCAGAAGAGACAATGAGCAGTTCTTC
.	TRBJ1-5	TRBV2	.	CASRDRTNQPQHF	TGTGCCAGCAGGGACAGAACCAATCAGCCCCAGCATTTT
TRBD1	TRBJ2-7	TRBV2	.	CASSEETGVSNSYEQYF	TGTGCCAGCAGTGAAGAGACAGGGGTTTCCAACTCCTACGAGCAGTACTTC
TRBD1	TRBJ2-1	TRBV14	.	CASSLTLDRPPYNEQFF	TGTGCCAGCAGCCTAACCCTGGACAGGCCACCCTACAATGAGCAGTTCTTC
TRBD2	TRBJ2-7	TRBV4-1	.	CASSQAGVEQYF	TGCGCCAGCAGTCAAGCGGGGGTCGAGCAGTACTTC
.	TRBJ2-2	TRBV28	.	CASSPYRDTLLGELFF	TGTGCCAGCAGTCCATACAGGGATACCCTCCTCGGGGAGCTGTTTTTT
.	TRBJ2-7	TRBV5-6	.	CASSSAAYEQYF	TGTGCCAGCAGCTCGGCAGCCTACGAGCAGTACTTC
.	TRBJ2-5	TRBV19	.	CASSIATWETQYF	TGTGCCAGTAGTATTGCGACGTGGGAGACCCAGTACTTC
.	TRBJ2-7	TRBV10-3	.	CAISPQQGGLLWQYF	TGTGCCATCAGCCCTCAACAGGGGGGGCTGCTCTGGCAGTACTTC
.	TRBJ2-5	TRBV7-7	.	CASSLWDQETQYF	TGTGCCAGCAGCTTATGGGACCAAGAGACCCAGTACTTC
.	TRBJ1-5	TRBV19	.	CASSKPTSGDQPQHF	TGTGCCAGTAGTAAACCAACCTCAGGGGATCAGCCCCAGCATTTT
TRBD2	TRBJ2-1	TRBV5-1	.	CASSLDRVSLAGSNEQFF	TGCGCCAGCAGCTTGGATCGAGTGTCCCTAGCGGGGTCCAATGAGCAGTTCTTC
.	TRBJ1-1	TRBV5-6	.	CASILTGGMNTEAFF	TGTGCCAGCATCCTAACCGGGGGTATGAACACTGAAGCTTTCTTT
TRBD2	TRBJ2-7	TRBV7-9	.	CASSPPSSGRSHEQYF	TGTGCCAGCAGCCCACCTTCTAGCGGGAGAAGCCACGAGCAGTACTTC
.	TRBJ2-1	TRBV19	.	CASKPGLGGNEQFF	TGTGCCAGTAAGCCAGGGCTAGGGGGGAATGAGCAGTTCTTC
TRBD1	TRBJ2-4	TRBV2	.	CATWTPGQGTIQYF	TGTGCCACCTGGACCCCGGGACAGGGAACCATTCAGTACTTC
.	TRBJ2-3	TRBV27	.	CASSFGIAGTDTQYF	TGTGCCAGCAGTTTCGGAATAGCGGGCACAGATACGCAGTATTTT
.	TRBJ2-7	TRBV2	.	CASSESRPDLYEQYF	TGTGCCAGCAGTGAATCCAGGCCTGACTTATACGAGCAGTACTTC
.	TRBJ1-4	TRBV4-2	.	CASSQEGWRTNEKLFF	TGTGCCAGCAGCCAAGAAGGGTGGAGGACTAATGAAAAACTGTTTTTT
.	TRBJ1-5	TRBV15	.	CATSREGGQPQHF	TGTGCCACCAGCAGAGAAGGGGGTCAGCCCCAGCATTTT
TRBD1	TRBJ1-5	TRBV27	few	CASSATGNQPQHF	TGTGCCAGCAGTGCGACAGGGAATCAGCCCCAGCATTTT
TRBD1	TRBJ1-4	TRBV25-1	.	CASSGLDRGWEKLFF	TGTGCCAGCAGTGGACTAGACAGGGGTTGGGAAAAACTGTTTTTT
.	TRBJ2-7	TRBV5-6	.	CASSLRGYEQYF	TGTGCCAGCAGCTTGAGGGGTTACGAGCAGTACTTC
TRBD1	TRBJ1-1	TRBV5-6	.	CASSLNPEDRGLTEAFF	TGTGCCAGCAGCTTGAACCCTGAGGACAGGGGGCTCACTGAAGCTTTCTTT
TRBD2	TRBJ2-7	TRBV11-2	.	CASSQGLAARAYEQYF	TGTGCCAGCAGCCAAGGGCTAGCGGCTCGCGCCTACGAGCAGTACTTC
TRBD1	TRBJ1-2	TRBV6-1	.	CASSEDIQGVYGYTF	TGTGCCAGCAGTGAAGATATCCAGGGGGTCTATGGCTACACCTTC